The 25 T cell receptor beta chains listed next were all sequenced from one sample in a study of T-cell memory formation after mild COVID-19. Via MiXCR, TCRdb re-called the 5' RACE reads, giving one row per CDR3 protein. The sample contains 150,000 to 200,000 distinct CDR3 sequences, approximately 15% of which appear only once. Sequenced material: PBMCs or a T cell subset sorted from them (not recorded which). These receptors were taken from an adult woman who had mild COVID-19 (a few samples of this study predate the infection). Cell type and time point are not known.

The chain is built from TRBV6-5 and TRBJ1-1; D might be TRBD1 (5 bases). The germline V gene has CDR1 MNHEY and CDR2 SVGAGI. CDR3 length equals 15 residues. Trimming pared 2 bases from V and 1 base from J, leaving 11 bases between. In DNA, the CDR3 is TGTGCCAGCAGTTACACAGGATATCAGAACACTGAAGCTTTCTTT. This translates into CASSYTGYQNTEAFF.

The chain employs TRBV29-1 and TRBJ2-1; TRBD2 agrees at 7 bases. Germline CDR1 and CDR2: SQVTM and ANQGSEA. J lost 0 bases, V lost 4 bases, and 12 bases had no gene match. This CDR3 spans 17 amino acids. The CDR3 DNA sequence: TGCAGCGTTGTACCCCCGCGGGGGACGTTCTCCTACAATGAGCAGTTCTTC. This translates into CSVVPPRGTFSYNEQFF.

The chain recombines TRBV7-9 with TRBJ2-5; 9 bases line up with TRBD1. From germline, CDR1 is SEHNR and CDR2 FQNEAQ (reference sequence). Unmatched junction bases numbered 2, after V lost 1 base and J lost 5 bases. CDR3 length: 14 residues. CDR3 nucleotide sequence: TGTGCCAGCAGCTTAGGGACAGGGGTGGAGACCCAGTACTTC. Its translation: CASSLGTGVETQYF.

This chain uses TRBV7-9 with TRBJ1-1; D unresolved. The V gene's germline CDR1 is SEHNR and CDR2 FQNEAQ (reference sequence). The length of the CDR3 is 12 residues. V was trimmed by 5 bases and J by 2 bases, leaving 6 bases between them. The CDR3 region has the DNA TGTGCCAGCAGCCCAGAAAACACTGAAGCTTTCTTT. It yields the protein CASSPENTEAFF.

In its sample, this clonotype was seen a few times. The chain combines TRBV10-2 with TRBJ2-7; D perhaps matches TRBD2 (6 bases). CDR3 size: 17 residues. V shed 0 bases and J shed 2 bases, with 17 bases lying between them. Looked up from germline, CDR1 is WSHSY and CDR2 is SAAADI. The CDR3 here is CASSESFVAAGTYEQYF. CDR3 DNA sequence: TGCGCCAGCAGTGAGTCTTTTGTAGCGGCAGGGACCTACGAGCAGTACTTC.

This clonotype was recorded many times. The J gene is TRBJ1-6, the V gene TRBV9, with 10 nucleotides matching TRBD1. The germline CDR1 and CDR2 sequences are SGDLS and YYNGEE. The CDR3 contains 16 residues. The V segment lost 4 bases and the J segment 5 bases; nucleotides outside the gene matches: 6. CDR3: CASSPRTGGNNSPLHF. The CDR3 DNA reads TGTGCCAGCAGCCCGAGGACAGGGGGAAATAATTCACCCCTCCACTTT.

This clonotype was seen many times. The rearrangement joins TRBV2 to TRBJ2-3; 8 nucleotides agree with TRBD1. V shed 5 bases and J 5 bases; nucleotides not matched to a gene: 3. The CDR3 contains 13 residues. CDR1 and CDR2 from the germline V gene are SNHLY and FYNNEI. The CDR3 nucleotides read TGTGCCAGCAGTAAGGACAGGGAAGATACGCAGTATTTT. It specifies CASSKDREDTQYF.

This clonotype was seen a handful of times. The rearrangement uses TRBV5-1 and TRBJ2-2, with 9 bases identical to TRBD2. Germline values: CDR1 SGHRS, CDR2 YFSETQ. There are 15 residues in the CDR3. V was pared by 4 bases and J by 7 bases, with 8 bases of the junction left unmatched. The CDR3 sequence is CASSVSGSDVGELFF. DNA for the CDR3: TGCGCCAGCAGCGTTAGCGGGAGTGATGTCGGGGAGCTGTTTTTT.

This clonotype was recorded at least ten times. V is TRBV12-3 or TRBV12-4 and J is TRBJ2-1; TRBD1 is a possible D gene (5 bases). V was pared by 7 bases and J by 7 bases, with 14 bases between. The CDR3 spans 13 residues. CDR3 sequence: CASTLSTANEQFF. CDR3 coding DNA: TGTGCCAGCACTCTATCGACAGCAAATGAGCAGTTCTTC.

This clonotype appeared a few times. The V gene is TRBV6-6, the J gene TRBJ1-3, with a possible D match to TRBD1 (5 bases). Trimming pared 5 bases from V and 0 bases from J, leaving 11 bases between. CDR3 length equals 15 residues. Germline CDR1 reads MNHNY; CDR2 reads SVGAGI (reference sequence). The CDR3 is CASSPTALSGNTIYF. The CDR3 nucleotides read TGTGCCAGCAGTCCGACAGCTCTCTCTGGAAACACCATATATTTT.

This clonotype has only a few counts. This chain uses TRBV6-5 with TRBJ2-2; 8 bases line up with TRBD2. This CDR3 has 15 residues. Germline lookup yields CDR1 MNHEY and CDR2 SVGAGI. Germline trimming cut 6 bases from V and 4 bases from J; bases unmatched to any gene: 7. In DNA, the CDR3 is TGTGCCAGCAGGGCCGGGACTAGGGTCACCGGGGAGCTGTTTTTT. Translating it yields CASRAGTRVTGELFF.

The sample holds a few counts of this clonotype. The CDR3 DNA is TGCAGTGTTGGGACTAGCGGGAGGGGCAATGAGCAGTTCTTC. Its translation: CSVGTSGRGNEQFF. V usage is TRBV20-1 and J usage is TRBJ2-1, with 16 bases fitting TRBD2. There are 14 residues in the CDR3. Germline trimming cut 7 bases from V and 6 bases from J; bases unmatched to any gene: 3. Germline V gene data show CDR1 as DFQATT and CDR2 as SNEGSKA (reference sequence).

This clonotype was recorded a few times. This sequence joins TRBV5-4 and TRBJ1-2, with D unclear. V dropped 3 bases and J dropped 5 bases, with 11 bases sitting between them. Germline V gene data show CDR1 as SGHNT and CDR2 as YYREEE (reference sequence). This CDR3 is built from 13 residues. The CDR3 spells CASSSLGDYGYTF. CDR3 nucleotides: TGTGCCAGCAGCTCATTGGGTGATTATGGCTACACCTTC. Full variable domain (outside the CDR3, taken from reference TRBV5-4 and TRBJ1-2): ETGVTQSPTHLIKTRGQQVTLRCSSQSGHNTVSWYQQALGQGPQFIFQYYREEENGRGNFPPRFSGLQFPNYSSELNVNALELDDSALYLCASSSLGDYGYTFGSGTRLTVV.

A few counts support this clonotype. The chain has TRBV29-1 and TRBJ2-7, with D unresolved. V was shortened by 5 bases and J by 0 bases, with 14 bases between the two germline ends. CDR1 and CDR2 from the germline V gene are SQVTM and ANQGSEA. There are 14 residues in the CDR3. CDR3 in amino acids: CSVRFPLSSYEQYF. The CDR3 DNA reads TGCAGCGTTAGGTTCCCCCTCAGCTCCTACGAGCAGTACTTC.

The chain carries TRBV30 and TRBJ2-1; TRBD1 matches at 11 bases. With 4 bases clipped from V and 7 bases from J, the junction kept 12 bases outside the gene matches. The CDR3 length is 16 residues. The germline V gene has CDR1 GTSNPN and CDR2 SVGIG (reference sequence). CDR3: CAWTIFRTGGENEQFF. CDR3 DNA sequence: TGTGCCTGGACTATTTTCAGGACAGGGGGCGAGAATGAGCAGTTCTTC.

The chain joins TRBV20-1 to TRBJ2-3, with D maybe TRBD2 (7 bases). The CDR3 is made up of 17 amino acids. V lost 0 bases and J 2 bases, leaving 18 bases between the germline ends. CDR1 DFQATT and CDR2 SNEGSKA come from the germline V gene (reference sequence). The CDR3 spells CSARDRKGGRTTDTQYF. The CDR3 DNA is TGCAGTGCTAGAGATCGGAAGGGGGGGCGGACCACAGATACGCAGTATTTT.

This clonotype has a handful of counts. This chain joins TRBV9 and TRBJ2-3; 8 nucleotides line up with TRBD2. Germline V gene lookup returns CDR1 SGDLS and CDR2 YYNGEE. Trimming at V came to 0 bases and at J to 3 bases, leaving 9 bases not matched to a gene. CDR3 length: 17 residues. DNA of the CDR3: TGTGCCAGCAGCGTAGGTCCCGGGGGGGGGCTGACAGATACGCAGTATTTT. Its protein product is CASSVGPGGGLTDTQYF.

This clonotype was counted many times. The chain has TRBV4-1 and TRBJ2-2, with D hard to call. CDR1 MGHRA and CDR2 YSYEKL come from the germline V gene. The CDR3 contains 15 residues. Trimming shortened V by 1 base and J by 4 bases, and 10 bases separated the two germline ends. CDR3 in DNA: TGCGCCAGCAGCCAAGTGGAGCTTATCACCGGGGAGCTGTTTTTT. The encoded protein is CASSQVELITGELFF.

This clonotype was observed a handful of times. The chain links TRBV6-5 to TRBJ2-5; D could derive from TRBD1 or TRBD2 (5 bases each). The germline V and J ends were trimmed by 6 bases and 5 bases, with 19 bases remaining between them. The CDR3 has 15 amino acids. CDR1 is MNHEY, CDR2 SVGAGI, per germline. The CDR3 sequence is CASSTGTHIGETQYF. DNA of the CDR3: TGTGCCAGCAGCACCGGGACCCACATTGGGGAGACCCAGTACTTC.

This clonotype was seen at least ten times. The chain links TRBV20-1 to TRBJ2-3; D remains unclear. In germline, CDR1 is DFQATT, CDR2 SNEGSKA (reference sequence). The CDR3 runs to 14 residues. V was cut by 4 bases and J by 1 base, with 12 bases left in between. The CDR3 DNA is TGCAGTGCTATCCGGAGAAGCGGCACAGATACGCAGTATTTT. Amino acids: CSAIRRSGTDTQYF.

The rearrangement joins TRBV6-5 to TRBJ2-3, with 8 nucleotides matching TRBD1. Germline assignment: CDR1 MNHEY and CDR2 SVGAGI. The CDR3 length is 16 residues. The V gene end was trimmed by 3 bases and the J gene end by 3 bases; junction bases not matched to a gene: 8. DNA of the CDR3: TGTGCCAGCAGTTATCGGACAGGGTTCGGTACAGATACGCAGTATTTT. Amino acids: CASSYRTGFGTDTQYF.

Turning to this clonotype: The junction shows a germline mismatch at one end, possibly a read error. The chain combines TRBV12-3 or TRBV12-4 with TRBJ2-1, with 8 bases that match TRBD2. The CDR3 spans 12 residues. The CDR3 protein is CASSLGLAGQFF. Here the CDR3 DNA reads TGTGCAAGCAGTTTGGGGCTAGCGGGGCAGTTCTTC.

The CDR3 coding sequence is TGTGCCAGCAACTCAGGGGCCCCTTTGTACTTC. This codes for CASNSGAPLYF. The chain is built from TRBV6-6 and TRBJ2-5; a possible D gene is TRBD1 (6 bases). Germline V CDR1 and CDR2: MNHNY, SVGAGI (reference sequence). CDR3 length equals 11 residues. V lost 7 bases and J 13 bases, leaving 16 bases between the germline ends.

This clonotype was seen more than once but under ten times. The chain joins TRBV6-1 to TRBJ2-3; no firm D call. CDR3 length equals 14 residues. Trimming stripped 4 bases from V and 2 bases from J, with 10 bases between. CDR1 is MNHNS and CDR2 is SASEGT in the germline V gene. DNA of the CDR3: TGTGCCAGCAGTGGGACCAGGATCACAGATACGCAGTATTTT. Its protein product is CASSGTRITDTQYF.

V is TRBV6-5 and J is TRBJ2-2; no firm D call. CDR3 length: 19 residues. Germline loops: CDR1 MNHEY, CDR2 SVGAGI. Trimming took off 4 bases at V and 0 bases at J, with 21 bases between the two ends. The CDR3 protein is CASSSSSPIVTSNTGELFF. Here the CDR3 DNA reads TGTGCCAGCAGTTCATCTTCCCCGATAGTAACTTCGAACACCGGGGAGCTGTTTTTT.